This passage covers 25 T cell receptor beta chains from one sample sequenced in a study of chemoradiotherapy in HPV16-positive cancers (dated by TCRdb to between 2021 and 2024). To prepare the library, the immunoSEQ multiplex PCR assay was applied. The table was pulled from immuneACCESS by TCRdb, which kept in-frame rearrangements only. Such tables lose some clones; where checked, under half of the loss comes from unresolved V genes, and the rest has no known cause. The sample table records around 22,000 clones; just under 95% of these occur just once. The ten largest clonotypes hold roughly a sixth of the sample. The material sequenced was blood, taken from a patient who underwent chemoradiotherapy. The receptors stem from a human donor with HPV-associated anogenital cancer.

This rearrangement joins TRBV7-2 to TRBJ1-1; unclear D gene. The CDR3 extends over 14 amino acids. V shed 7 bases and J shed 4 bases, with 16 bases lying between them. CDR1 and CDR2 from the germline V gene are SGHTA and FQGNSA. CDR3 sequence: CASTRGDVGTEAFF. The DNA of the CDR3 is TGTGCCAGCACCCGAGGAGACGTTGGCACTGAAGCTTTCTTT.

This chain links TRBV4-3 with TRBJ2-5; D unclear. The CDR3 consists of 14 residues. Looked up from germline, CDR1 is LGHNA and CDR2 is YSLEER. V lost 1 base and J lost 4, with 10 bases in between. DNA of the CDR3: TGCGCCAGCAGCCAAGGGCGGTCAGGAGAGACCCAGTACTTC. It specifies CASSQGRSGETQYF.

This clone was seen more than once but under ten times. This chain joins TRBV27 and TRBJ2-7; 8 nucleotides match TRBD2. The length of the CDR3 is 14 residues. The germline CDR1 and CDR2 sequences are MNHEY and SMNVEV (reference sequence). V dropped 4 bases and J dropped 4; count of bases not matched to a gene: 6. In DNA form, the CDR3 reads TGTGCCAGCAGTTACGGGGGGGCCGGGTACGAGCAGTACTTC. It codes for CASSYGGAGYEQYF.

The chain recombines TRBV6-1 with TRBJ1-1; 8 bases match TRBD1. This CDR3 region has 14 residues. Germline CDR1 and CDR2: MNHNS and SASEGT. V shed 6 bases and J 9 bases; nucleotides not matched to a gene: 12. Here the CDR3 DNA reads TGTGCCAGCAGGGTTACGGCAGGGGGCTGGAAAGCTTTCTTT. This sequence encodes CASRVTAGGWKAFF.

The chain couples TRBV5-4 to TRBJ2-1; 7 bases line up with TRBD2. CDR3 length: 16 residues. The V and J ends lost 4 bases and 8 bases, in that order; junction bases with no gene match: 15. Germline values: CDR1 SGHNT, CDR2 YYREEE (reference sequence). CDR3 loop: CASSPAWGRAGYEQFF. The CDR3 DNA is TGTGCCAGCAGCCCAGCCTGGGGGAGGGCCGGATATGAGCAGTTCTTC. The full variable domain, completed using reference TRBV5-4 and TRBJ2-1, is ETGVTQSPTHLIKTRGQQVTLRCSSQSGHNTVSWYQQALGQGPQFIFQYYREEENGRGNFPPRFSGLQFPNYSSELNVNALELDDSALYLCASSPAWGRAGYEQFFGPGTRLTVL.

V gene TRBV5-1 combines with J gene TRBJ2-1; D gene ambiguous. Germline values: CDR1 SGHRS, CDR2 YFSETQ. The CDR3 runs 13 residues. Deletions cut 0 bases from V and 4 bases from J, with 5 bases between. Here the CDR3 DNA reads TGCGCCAGCAGCTTGGCCCGATACAATGAGCAGTTCTTC. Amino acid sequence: CASSLARYNEQFF.

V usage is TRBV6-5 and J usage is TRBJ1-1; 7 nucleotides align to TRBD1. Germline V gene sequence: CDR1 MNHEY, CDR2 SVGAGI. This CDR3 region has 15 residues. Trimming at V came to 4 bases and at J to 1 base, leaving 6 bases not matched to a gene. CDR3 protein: CASSSRTGSNTEAFF. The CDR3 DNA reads TGTGCCAGCAGTTCCCGGACAGGTTCGAACACTGAAGCTTTCTTT.

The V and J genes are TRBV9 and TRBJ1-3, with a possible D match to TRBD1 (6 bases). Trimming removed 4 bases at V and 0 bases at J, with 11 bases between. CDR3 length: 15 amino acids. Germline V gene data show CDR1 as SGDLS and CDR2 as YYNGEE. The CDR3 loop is CASSTGQRSGNTIYF. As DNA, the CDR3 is TGTGCCAGCAGCACCGGACAGCGCTCTGGAAACACCATATATTTT.

The DNA for the CDR3 is TGTGCCAGCAGTGAGGGGGTGGCAGGGGACTCCTACGAGCAGTACTTC. This codes for CASSEGVAGDSYEQYF. The chain combines TRBV6-4 with TRBJ2-7, with D perhaps TRBD1 (6 bases). Germline V gene data show CDR1 as MRHNA and CDR2 as SNTAGT. The CDR3 is 16 residues long. V was shortened by 3 bases and J by 0 bases, with 15 bases between the two germline ends.

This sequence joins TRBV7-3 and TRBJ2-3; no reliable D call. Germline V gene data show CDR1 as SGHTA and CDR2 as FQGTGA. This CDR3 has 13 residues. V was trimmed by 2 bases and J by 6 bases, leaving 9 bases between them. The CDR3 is CASSLSRLDTQYF. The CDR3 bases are TGTGCCAGCAGCTTATCCCGATTGGATACGCAGTATTTT.

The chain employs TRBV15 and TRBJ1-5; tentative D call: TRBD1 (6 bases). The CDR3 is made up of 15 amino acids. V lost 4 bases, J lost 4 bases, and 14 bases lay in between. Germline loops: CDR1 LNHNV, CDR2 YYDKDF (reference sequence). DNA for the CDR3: TGTGCCACCAGCATATTACAGGGAGCAAATCAGCCCCAGCATTTT. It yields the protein CATSILQGANQPQHF.

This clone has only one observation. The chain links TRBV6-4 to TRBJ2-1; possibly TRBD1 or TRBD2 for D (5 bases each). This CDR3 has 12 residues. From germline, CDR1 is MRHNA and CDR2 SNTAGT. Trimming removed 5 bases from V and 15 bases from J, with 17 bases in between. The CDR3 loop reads CASSNGEGALFF. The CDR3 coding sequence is TGTGCCAGCAGTAACGGGGAAGGGGCACTGTTCTTC.

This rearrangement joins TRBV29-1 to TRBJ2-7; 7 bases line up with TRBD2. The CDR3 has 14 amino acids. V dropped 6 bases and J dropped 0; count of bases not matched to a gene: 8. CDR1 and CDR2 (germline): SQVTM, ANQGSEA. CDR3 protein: CSVDPSGNSYEQYF. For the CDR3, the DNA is TGCAGCGTGGACCCTAGCGGAAACTCCTACGAGCAGTACTTC.

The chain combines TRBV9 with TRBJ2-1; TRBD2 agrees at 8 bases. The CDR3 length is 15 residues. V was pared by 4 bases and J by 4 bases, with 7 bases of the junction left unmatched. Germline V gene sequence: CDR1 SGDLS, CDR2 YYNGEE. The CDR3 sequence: CASSTDSGTYNEQFF. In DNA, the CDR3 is TGTGCCAGCAGCACAGATAGCGGGACTTACAATGAGCAGTTCTTC.

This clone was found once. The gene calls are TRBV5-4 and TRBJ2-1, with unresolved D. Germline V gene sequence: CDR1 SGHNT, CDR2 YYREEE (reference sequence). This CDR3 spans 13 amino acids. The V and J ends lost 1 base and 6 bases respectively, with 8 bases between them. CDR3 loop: CASSLQLSNEQFF. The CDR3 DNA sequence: TGTGCCAGCAGCTTGCAGTTATCCAATGAGCAGTTCTTC.

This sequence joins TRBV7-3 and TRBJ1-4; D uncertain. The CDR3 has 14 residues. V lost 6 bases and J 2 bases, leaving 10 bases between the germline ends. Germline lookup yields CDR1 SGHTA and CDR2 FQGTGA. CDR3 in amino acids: CASRSEGTNEKLFF. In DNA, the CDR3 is TGTGCCAGCAGGTCTGAGGGTACTAATGAAAAACTGTTTTTT.

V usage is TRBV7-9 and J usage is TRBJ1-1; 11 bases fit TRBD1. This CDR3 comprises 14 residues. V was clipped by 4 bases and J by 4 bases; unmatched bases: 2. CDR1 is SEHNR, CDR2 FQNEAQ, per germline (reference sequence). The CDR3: CASSWGQGGTEAFF. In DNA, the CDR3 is TGTGCCAGCAGCTGGGGACAGGGGGGCACTGAAGCTTTCTTT. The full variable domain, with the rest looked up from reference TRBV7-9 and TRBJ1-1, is DTGVSQNPRHKITKRGQNVTFRCDPISEHNRLYWYRQTLGQGPEFLTYFQNEAQLEKSRLLSDRFSAERPKGSFSTLEIQRTEQGDSAMYLCASSWGQGGTEAFFGQGTRLTVV.

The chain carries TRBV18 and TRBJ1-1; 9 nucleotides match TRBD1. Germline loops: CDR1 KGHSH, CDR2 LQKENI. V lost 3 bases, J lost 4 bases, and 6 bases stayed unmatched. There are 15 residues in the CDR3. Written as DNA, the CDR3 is TGTGCCAGCTCACCGGGACAGGGAAGAATCACTGAAGCTTTCTTT. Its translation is CASSPGQGRITEAFF.

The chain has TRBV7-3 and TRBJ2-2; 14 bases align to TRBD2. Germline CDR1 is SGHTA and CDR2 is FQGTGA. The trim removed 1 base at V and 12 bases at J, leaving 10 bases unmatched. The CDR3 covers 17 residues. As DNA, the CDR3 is TGTGCCAGCAGCTTAAACATCGGACTAGCGGGAGGATTGAAGCTGTTTTTT. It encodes CASSLNIGLAGGLKLFF.

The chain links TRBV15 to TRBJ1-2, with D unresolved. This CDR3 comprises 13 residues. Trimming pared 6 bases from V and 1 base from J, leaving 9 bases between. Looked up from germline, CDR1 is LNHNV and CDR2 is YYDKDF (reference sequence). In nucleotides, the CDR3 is TGTGCCACCAGTGCAGGTCTTAACTATGGCTACACCTTC. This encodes CATSAGLNYGYTF.

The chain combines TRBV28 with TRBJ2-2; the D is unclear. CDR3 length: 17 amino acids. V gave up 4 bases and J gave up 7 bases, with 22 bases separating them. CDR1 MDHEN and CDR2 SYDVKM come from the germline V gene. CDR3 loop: CASSSPSKEPGSGELFF. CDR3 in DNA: TGTGCCAGCAGTTCCCCAAGTAAAGAGCCCGGCAGCGGGGAGCTGTTTTTT.

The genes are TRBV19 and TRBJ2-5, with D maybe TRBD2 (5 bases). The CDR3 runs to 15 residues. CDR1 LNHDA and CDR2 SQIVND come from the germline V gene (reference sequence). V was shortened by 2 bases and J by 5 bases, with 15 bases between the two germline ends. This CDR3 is CASSILRGGSETQYF. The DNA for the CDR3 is TGTGCCAGTAGTATACTAAGAGGAGGCAGTGAGACCCAGTACTTC.

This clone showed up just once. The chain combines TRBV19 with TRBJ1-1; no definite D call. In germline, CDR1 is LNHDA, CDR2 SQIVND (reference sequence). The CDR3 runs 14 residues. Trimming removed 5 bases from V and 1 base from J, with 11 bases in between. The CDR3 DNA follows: TGTGCCAGTAGTTCGGACGGAGGGAACACTGAAGCTTTCTTT. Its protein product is CASSSDGGNTEAFF.

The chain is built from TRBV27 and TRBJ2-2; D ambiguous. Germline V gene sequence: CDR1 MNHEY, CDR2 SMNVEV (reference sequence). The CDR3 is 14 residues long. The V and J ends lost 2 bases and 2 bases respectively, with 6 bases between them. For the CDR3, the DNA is TGTGCCAGCAGTTTAGCACCAAACACCGGGGAGCTGTTTTTT. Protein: CASSLAPNTGELFF.

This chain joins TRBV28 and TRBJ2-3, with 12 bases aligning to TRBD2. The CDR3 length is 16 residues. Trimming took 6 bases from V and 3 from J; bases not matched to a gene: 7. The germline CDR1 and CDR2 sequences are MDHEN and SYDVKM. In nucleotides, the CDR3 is TGTGCCAGCAGGATCGCAGGGACTAGCGGGACAGATACGCAGTATTTT. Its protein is CASRIAGTSGTDTQYF. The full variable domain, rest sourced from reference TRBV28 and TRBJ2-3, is DVKVTQSSRYLVKRTGEKVFLECVQDMDHENMFWYRQDPGLGLRLIYFSYDVKMKEKGDIPEGYSVSREKKERFSLILESASTNQTSMYLCASRIAGTSGTDTQYFGPGTRLTVL.